The rows below give T cell receptor beta chains drawn from one sample of a study of T cell responses to AZD1222 COVID-19 vaccine. The table came from immunoSEQ multiplex PCR; TCRdb's copy has only in-frame clones and leaves some out. The sample holds 100,000 to 150,000 clones, 75% to 90% seen once. The sequencing here drew on peripheral blood, taken on day 0 of AZD1222 vaccination. These receptors were collected from an adult in good health. Both conserved end residues are part of each CDR3. D genes are given only for firm matches. Clone size is not always given. Where it is, it says once, few, many or a class for expanded clones.

v_call	d_call	clone_size	j_call	cdr3_nt	cdr3_aa
TRBV2	NA	NA	TRBJ1-2	TGTGCCAGCAGGTACCCAGGGGCAGACTATGGCTACACCTTC	CASRYPGADYGYTF
TRBV2	NA	NA	TRBJ1-5	TGTGCCAGCAGATCATGGGGGGACAATCAGCCCCAGCATTTT	CASRSWGDNQPQHF
TRBV5-1	TRBD1	once	TRBJ1-1	TGCGCCAGCAGCTGGTCGACAGGGGCCTCGGCGAACACTGAAGCTTTCTTT	CASSWSTGASANTEAFF
TRBV5-6	TRBD2	NA	TRBJ2-5	TGTGCCAGCAGCCCAGGGACTAGCGGGGGGTTTGGGGAGACCCAGTACTTC	CASSPGTSGGFGETQYF
TRBV4-1	NA	NA	TRBJ2-3	TGCGCCAGCAGCCAAGTGGGTAGGGCAGATACGCAGTATTTT	CASSQVGRADTQYF
TRBV6-1	NA	NA	TRBJ1-5	TGTGCCAGCATTGACCGGGACCGCGCCTCTTATAGCAATCAGCCCCAGCATTTT	CASIDRDRASYSNQPQHF
TRBV7-6	NA	once	TRBJ1-6	TGTGCCAGCAGCTTAGGTCACCCAGTTATTGCACCCCTCCACTTT	CASSLGHPVIAPLHF
TRBV2	TRBD1	NA	TRBJ2-2	TGTGCCAGCCGACAGGGGGCGAACACCGGGGAGCTGTTTTTT	CASRQGANTGELFF
TRBV4-2	NA	once	TRBJ2-2	TGTGCCAGCAGCCGACACCGAGGGACATCCGGGGAGCTGTTTTTT	CASSRHRGTSGELFF
TRBV4-3	NA	NA	TRBJ1-4	TGCGCCAGCAGCCGGACCCCTGGGCTTGAAAAACTGTTTTTT	CASSRTPGLEKLFF
TRBV9	NA	NA	TRBJ1-1	TGTGCCAGCAGCGTACTGACAGGGAACACTGAAGCTTTCTTT	CASSVLTGNTEAFF
TRBV7-8	NA	NA	TRBJ1-2	TGTGCCAGCAGCCGCGGACGGACCCAAATTTATGGCTACACCTTC	CASSRGRTQIYGYTF
TRBV5-6	NA	NA	TRBJ2-7	TGTGCCAGCAGCTTGTCCCAGCGTGAGCAGTACTTC	CASSLSQREQYF
TRBV19	NA	NA	TRBJ1-2	TGTGCCAGTACCCAGGGTGGAGGGTCTCCCTATGGCTACACCTTC	CASTQGGGSPYGYTF
TRBV25-1	TRBD1	NA	TRBJ1-2	TGTGCCAGCAGTGACCGGGACAGACCTTATGGCTACACCTTC	CASSDRDRPYGYTF
TRBV7-9	TRBD1	NA	TRBJ1-6	TGTGCCAGCAGCTTAGGAGACAGGGTGAATTCACCCCTCCACTTT	CASSLGDRVNSPLHF
TRBV12-5	TRBD2	NA	TRBJ2-1	TGTGCTAGTGGTTGGAGGACTAGCGGTAACAATGAGCAGTTCTTC	CASGWRTSGNNEQFF
TRBV3-1/TRBV3-2	NA	once	TRBJ1-1	TGTGCCAGCAGCCAAGTAACAGGAGAGGGACCCTACATCTTT	CASSQVTGEGPYIF
TRBV28	NA	NA	TRBJ1-2	TGTGCCAGTGGAATTGAGAATGGCTACACCTTC	CASGIENGYTF
TRBV27	TRBD1	NA	TRBJ1-3	TGTGCCAGCAGTTCGTCTCCCCTGAAACAGGGGGTGAACACCATATATTTT	CASSSSPLKQGVNTIYF
TRBV2	NA	NA	TRBJ2-5	TGTGCCAGCAGTGAACAGGTTGGAGAGACCCAGTACTTC	CASSEQVGETQYF
TRBV7-9	NA	once	TRBJ1-2	TGTGCCAGCAGCCTCCCCCCAGGGATTAACTATGGCTACACCTTC	CASSLPPGINYGYTF